Presented here are 6 T cell receptor beta chains from one specimen sequenced in a study of tumor and adjacent non-tumor tissue in lung cancer. The template was RNA from unsorted bulk tissue. This non-tumor lung sample came from over 3 cm beyond the tumor edge. Three rounds of nested PCR, following a modified ARM-PCR protocol, produced the TCRbeta library. TCRdb analysed the multiplex PCR reads with MiXCR anew, one entry per CDR3 protein. This table holds approximately 80,000 distinct CDR3 sequences, 80% to 90% found once. The sample comprised distant non-tumor lung tissue. The receptor set was obtained from a man aged 60 to 75 with non-small cell lung cancer.

This clonotype showed up just a few times. With a much larger clone just one base away, this may be a read error. V is TRBV20-1 and J is TRBJ1-1, with D maybe TRBD1 (6 bases). CDR3 length: 15 amino acids. Per germline, CDR1 DFQATT and CDR2 SNEGSKA (reference sequence). V was trimmed by 5 bases and J by 11 bases, leaving 27 bases between them. CDR3 protein: CSAFNTGGGGWSAFF. In nucleotides, the CDR3 is TGCAGTGCTTTCAATACAGGAGGAGGGGGTTGGTCGGCTTTCTTT.

In regard to this clonotype: Relative to the germline gene, one junction end is altered; a read error may explain this. The chain recombines TRBV11-3 with TRBJ2-2; TRBD2 matches 9 bases. The CDR3 totals 18 residues. Germline V gene data show CDR1 as SGHNT and CDR2 as YENEEA. CDR3 residues: CVSSFRGAGGFRAGELFF. The CDR3 coding sequence is TGTGTCAGCAGCTTCCGGGGAGCGGGAGGATTCAGAGCCGGGGAGCTGTTTTTT.

This clonotype was observed a handful of times. Lacking the conserved final phenylalanine or tryptophan, this CDR3 likely reflects a read error. The limits of the CDR3 on the DNA are not certain, so only TCRdb's listed CDR3 is given. The rearrangement links TRBV12-3 or TRBV12-4 to TRBJ2-3; TRBD2 reflects the table's D call only, with no check against the DNA. The CDR3 sequence runs 15 residues, both termini included. CDR3 in amino acids: CASSRGSGGVTGPYL.

This clonotype was counted once. The junction departs from germline at one end; a sequencing error may be responsible. The V gene is TRBV12-3 or TRBV12-4, the J gene TRBJ1-5, with TRBD1 identical over 8 bases. This CDR3 has 16 residues. The CDR3 spells CASSLDRGRGNQPQHF. The CDR3 region has the DNA TGTGCAAGCAGTTTAGACAGGGGTAGGGGCAATCAGCCCCAGCATTTT.

V and J are TRBV20-1 and TRBJ2-1; 8 nucleotides agree with TRBD2. Germline V CDR1 and CDR2: DFQATT, SNEGSKA (reference sequence). This CDR3 has 15 amino acids. V was clipped by 7 bases and J by 0 bases; unmatched bases: 8. This CDR3 reads CSVLGLGSSYNEQFF. The CDR3 DNA reads TGCAGTGTTCTGGGACTAGGGAGCTCCTACAATGAGCAGTTCTTC.

Turning to this clonotype: The junction departs from germline at one end; a sequencing error may be responsible. V and J are TRBV20-1 and TRBJ2-1; D could derive from TRBD1 or TRBD2 (5 bases each). The CDR3 totals 15 residues. CDR1 is DFQATT, CDR2 SNEGSKA, per germline (reference sequence). The chain's CDR3 is CSASDGTELRREEFF. The CDR3, as DNA: TGCAGTGCTAGTGATGGGACGGAATTGCGCCGTGAGGAGTTCTTC.